The clone carrying this T cell receptor (beta chain) was found many times. The antigen remains unidentified. Losses at the gene ends were 5 bases for V and 6 bases for J; bases not matched to a gene: 6. Germline V lookup: CDR1 LGHNA, CDR2 YNFKEQ. This CDR3 region has 13 residues. The source of the sample is a study of T-cell reconstitution after alpha-beta-depleted transplantation in children. Findings of the study overall: After transplant, high TCRbeta diversity at day 60 in some patients arose from surviving recipient T cells and thymic progenitors. A year had passed since transplant, and T-cell counts and diversity by then came mostly from newly produced T cells.

Preparation of the TCRbeta library used unique molecular identifiers. A single record per CDR3 protein comes from TCRdb applying MiXCR to the PCR reads. The table records about 300,000 distinct CDR3 sequences, less than 9.5% of them present only once. The sequence came from a female patient aged 2 to 10 who had a stem cell transplant for Fanconi anemia, so the T cells may come from the graft donor. This chain joins TRBV4-2 and TRBJ1-1; 7 bases match TRBD1. This material consisted of peripheral blood, taken 360 days after TCRalphabeta/CD19-depleted stem cell transplant. The CDR3 is CASSEGQRSEAFF. The CDR3 DNA sequence: TGTGCCAGCAGCGAGGGACAGAGGTCTGAAGCTTTCTTT.